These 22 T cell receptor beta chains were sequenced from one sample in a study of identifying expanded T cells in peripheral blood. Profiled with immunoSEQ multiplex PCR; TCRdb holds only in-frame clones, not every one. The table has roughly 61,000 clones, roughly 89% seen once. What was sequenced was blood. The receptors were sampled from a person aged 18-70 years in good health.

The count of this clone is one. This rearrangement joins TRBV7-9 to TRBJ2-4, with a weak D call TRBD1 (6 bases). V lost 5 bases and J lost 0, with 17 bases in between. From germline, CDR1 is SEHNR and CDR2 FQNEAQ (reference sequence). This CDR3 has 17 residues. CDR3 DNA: TGTGCCAGCAGCACCACCACAGGGTTTGAAGCCAAAAACATTCAGTACTTC. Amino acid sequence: CASSTTTGFEAKNIQYF.

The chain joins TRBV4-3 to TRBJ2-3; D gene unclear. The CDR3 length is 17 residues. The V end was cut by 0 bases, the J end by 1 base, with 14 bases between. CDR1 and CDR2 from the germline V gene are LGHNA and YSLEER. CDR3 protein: CASSQEPALRGTDTQYF. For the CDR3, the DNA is TGCGCCAGCAGCCAAGAACCAGCTTTAAGAGGCACAGATACGCAGTATTTT.

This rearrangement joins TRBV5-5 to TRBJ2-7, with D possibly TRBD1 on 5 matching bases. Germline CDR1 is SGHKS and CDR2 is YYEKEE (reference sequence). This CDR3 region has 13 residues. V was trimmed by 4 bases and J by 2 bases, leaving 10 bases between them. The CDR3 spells CASSHRLPYEQYF. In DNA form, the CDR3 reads TGTGCCAGCAGCCACAGGTTACCCTACGAGCAGTACTTC.

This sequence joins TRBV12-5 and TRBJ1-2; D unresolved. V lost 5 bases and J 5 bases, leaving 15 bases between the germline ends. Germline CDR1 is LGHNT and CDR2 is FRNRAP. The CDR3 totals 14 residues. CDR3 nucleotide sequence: TGTGCTAGTGGTCTCTGGAGGGAACTTTATGGCTACACCTTC. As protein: CASGLWRELYGYTF.

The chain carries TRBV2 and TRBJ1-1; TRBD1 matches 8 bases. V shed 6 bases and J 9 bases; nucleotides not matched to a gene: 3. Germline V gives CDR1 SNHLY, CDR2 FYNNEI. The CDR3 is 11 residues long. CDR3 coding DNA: TGTGCCAGCAGAAGGACAGGGAAAGCTTTCTTT. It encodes CASRRTGKAFF.

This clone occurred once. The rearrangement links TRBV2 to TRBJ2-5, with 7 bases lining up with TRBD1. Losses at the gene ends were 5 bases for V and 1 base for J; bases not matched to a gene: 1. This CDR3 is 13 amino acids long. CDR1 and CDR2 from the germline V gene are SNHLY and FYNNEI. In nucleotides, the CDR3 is TGTGCCAGCAGTACAGGGGTCCAAGAGACCCAGTACTTC. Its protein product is CASSTGVQETQYF.

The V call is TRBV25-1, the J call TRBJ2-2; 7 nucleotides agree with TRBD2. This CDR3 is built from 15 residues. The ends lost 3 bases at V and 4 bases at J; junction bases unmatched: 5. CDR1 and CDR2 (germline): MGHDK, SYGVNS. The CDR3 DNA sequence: TGTGCCAGCAGTGACCCAGCGGGAACCACCGGGGAGCTGTTTTTT. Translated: CASSDPAGTTGELFF.

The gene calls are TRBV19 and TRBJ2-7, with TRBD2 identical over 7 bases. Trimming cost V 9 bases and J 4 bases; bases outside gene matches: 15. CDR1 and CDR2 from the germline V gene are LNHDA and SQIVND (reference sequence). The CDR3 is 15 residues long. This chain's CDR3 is CASRTRREGAYEQYF. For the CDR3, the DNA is TGTGCCAGCCGGACTAGACGAGAAGGGGCTTACGAGCAGTACTTC.

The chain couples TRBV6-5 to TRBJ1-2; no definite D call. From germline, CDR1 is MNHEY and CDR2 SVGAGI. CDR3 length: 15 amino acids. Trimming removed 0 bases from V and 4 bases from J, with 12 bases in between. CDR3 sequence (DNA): TGTGCCAGCAGTTACTCAGAATCAGATCTCTATGGCTACACCTTC. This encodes CASSYSESDLYGYTF.

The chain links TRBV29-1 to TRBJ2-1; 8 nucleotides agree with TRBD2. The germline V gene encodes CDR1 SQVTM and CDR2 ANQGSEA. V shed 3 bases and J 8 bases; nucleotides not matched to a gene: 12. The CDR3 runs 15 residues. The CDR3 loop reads CSVDGIPGGSDEQFF. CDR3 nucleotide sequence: TGCAGCGTTGATGGGATCCCGGGGGGGAGCGATGAGCAGTTCTTC.

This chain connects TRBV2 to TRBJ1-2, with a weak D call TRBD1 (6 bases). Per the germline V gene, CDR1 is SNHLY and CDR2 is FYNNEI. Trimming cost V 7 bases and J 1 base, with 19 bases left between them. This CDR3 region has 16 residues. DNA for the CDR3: TGTGCCAGCAAATCGGGCCAGGGGTTGGTTAACTATGGCTACACCTTC. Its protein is CASKSGQGLVNYGYTF.

CDR3 amino acids: CASRLEGGNTEAFF. The CDR3 nucleotides are TGCGCCAGTCGGCTGGAGGGAGGAAACACTGAAGCTTTCTTT. The chain is built from TRBV5-1 and TRBJ1-1; no clear D. Trimming pared 8 bases from V and 2 bases from J, leaving 16 bases between. Germline V lookup: CDR1 SGHRS, CDR2 YFSETQ. CDR3 length: 14 residues.

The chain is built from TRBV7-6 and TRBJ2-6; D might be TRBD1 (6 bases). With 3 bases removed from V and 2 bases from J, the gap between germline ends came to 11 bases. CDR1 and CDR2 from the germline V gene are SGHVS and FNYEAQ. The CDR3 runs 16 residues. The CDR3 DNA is TGTGCCAGCAGCTTGGGCAGGGGAGCTGGGGCCAACGTCCTGACTTTC. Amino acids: CASSLGRGAGANVLTF.

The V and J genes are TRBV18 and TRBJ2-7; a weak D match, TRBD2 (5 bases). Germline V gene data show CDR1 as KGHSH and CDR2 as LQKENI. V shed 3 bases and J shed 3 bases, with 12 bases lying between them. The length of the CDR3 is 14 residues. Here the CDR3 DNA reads TGTGCCAGCTCACCCCTCCGGGGATTCTACGAGCAGTACTTC. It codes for CASSPLRGFYEQYF.

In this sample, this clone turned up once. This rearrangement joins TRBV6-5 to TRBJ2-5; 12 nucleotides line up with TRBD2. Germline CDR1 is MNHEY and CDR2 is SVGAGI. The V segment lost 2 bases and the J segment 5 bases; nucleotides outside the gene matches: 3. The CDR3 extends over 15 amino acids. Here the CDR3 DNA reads TGTGCCAGCAGTTACGGACTAGCGGGATTCGAGACCCAGTACTTC. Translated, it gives CASSYGLAGFETQYF.

CDR3 DNA sequence: TGTGCCAGCAGTTTCGGGCGGACAACCTACAATGAGCAGTTCTTC. Translating gives CASSFGRTTYNEQFF. V and J are TRBV27 and TRBJ2-1; perhaps TRBD1 as D (5 bases). This CDR3 is 15 amino acids long. With 3 bases removed from V and 2 bases from J, the gap between germline ends came to 11 bases. The germline V gene has CDR1 MNHEY and CDR2 SMNVEV (reference sequence).

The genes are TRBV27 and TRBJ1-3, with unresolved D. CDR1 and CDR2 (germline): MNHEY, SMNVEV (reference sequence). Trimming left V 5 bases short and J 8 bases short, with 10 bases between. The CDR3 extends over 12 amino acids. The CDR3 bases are TGTGCCAGCAGTAACGGACTGGACACCATATATTTT. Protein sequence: CASSNGLDTIYF.

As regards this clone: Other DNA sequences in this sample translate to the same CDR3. The CDR3: CASSPPRQGGSYEQYF. DNA of the CDR3: TGTGCCAGCTCACCCCCTCGACAGGGAGGGAGCTACGAGCAGTACTTC. This chain links TRBV18 with TRBJ2-7; D may be TRBD1 or TRBD2 (7 bases each). The germline V gene encodes CDR1 KGHSH and CDR2 LQKENI. CDR3 size: 16 residues. Trimming left V 3 bases short and J 3 bases short, with 18 bases between.

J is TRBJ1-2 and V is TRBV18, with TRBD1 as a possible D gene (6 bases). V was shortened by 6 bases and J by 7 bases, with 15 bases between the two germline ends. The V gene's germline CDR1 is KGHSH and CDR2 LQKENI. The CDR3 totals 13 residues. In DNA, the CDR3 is TGTGCCAGCTCGGGGAGACAGGAGGCTGGCTACACCTTC. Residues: CASSGRQEAGYTF.

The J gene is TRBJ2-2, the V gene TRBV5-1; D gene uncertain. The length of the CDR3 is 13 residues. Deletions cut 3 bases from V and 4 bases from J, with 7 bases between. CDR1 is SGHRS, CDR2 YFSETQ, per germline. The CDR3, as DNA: TGCGCCAGCAGCTGGAGTTTCACCGGGGAGCTGTTTTTT. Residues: CASSWSFTGELFF.

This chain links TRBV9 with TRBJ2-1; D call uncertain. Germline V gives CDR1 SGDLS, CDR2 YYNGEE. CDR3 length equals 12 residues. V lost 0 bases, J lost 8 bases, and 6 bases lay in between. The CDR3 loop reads CASSVESHEQFF. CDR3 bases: TGTGCCAGCAGCGTAGAATCTCATGAGCAGTTCTTC.

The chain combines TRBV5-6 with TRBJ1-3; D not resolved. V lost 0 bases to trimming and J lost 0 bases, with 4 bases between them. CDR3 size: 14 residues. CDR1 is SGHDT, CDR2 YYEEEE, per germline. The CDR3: CASSLGVSGNTIYF. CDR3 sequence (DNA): TGTGCCAGCAGCTTGGGTGTCTCTGGAAACACCATATATTTT.